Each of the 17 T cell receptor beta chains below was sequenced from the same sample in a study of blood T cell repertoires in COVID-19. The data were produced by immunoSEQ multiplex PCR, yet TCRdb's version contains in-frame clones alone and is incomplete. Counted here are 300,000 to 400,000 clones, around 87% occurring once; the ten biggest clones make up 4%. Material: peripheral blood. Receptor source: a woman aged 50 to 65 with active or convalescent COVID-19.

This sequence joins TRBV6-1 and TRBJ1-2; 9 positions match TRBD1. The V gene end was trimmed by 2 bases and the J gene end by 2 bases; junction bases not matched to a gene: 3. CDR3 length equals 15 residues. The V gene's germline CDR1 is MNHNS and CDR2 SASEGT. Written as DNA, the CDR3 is TGTGCCAGCAGTGAACGGGACAGGGTAAACTATGGCTACACCTTC. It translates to CASSERDRVNYGYTF.

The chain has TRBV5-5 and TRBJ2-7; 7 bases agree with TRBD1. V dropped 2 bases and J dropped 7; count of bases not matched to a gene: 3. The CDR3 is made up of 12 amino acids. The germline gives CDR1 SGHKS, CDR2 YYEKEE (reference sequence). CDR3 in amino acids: CASSLPGGEQYF. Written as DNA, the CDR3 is TGTGCCAGCAGCTTACCAGGGGGAGAGCAGTACTTC.

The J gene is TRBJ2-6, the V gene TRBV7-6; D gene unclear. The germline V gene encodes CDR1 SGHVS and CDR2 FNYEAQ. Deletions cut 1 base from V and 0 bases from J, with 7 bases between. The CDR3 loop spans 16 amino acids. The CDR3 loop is CASSLVPSSGANVLTF. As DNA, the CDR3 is TGTGCCAGCAGCTTAGTCCCTAGCTCTGGGGCCAACGTCCTGACTTTC. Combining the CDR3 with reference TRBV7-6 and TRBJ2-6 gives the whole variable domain GAGVSQSPRYKVTKRGQDVALRCDPISGHVSLYWYRQALGQGPEFLTYFNYEAQQDKSGLPNDRFSAERPEGSISTLTIQRTEQRDSAMYRCASSLVPSSGANVLTFGAGSRLTVL.

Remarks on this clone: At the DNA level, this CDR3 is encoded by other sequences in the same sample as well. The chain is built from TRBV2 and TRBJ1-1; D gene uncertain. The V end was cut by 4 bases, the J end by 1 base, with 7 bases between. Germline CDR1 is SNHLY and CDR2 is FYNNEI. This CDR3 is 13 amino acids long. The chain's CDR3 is CASSGQQNTEAFF. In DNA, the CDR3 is TGTGCCAGCAGTGGACAACAGAACACTGAAGCTTTCTTT.

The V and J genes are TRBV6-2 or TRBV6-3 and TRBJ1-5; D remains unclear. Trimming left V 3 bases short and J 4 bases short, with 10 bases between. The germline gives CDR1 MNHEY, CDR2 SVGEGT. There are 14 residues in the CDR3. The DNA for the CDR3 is TGTGCCAGCAGTTATTTACTGAGGAATCAGCCCCAGCATTTT. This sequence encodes CASSYLLRNQPQHF.

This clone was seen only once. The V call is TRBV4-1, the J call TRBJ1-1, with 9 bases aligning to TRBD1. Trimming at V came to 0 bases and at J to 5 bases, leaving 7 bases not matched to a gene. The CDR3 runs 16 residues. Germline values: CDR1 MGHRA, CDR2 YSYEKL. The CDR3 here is CASSQDAGTGMTEAFF. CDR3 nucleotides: TGCGCCAGCAGCCAAGATGCCGGGACAGGGATGACTGAAGCTTTCTTT.

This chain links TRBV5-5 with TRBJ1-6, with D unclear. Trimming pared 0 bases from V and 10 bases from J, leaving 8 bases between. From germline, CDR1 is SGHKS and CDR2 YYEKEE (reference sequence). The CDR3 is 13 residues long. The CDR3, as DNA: TGTGCCAGCAGCTTGGTTGGAGGATCACCCCTCCACTTT. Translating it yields CASSLVGGSPLHF.

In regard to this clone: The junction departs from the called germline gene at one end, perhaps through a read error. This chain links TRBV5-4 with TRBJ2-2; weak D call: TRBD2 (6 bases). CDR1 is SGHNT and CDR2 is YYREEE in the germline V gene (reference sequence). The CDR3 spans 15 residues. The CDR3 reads CARSRRGAGGGELFF. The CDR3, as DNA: TGTGCCCGCAGTAGGCGAGGGGCCGGGGGCGGGGAGCTGTTTTTT.

In DNA form, the CDR3 reads TGTGCCAGCATCGGGGGGGGCTACACCTTC. Translated, it gives CASIGGGYTF. The J gene is TRBJ1-2, the V gene TRBV2; weak D call: TRBD1 (5 bases). The length of the CDR3 is 10 residues. Germline V gene data show CDR1 as SNHLY and CDR2 as FYNNEI. V lost 7 bases, J lost 8 bases, and 8 bases lay in between.

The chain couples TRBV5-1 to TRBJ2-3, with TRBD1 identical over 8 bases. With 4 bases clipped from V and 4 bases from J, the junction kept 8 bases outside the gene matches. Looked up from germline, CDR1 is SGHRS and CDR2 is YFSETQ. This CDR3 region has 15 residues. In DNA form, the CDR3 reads TGCGCCAGCAGCCCCCCGTGGACAGGGTCAGATACGCAGTATTTT. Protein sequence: CASSPPWTGSDTQYF. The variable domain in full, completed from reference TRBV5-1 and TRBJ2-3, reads KAGVTQTPRYLIKTRGQQVTLSCSPISGHRSVSWYQQTPGQGLQFLFEYFSETQRNKGNFPGRFSGRQFSNSRSEMNVSTLELGDSALYLCASSPPWTGSDTQYFGPGTRLTVL.

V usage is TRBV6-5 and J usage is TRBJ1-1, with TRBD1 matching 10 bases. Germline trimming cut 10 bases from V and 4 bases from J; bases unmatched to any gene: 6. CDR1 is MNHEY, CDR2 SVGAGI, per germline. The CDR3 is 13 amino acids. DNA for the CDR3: TGTGCCACGGTAGGACAGGGGGGCACTGAAGCTTTCTTT. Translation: CATVGQGGTEAFF.

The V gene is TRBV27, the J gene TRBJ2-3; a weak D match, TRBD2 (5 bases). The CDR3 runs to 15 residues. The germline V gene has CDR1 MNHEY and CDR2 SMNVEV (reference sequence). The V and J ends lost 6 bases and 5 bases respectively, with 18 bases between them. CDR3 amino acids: CASRLDSNRGDTQYF. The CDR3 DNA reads TGTGCCAGCAGGTTGGACTCTAACCGCGGAGATACGCAGTATTTT.

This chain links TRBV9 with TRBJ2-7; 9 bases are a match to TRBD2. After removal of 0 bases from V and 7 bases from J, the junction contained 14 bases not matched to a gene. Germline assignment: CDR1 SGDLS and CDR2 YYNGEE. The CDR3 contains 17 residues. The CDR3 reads CASSVGRGAGGRQEQYF. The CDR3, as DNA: TGTGCCAGCAGCGTAGGCAGGGGAGCGGGAGGCCGTCAAGAGCAGTACTTC.

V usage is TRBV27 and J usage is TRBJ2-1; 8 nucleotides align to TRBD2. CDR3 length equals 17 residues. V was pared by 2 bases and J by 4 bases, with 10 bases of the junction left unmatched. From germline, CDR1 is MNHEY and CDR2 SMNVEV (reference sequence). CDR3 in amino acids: CASSLVGGGRTYNEQFF. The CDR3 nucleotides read TGTGCCAGCAGTTTAGTCGGGGGCGGGAGGACTTACAATGAGCAGTTCTTC.

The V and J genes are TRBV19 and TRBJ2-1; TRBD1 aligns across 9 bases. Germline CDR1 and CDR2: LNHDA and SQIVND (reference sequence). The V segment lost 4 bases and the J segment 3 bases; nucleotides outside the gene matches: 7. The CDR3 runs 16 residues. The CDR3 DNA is TGTGCCAGTAGTAGTATCGGACAGGGGAACTACAATGAGCAGTTCTTC. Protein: CASSSIGQGNYNEQFF.

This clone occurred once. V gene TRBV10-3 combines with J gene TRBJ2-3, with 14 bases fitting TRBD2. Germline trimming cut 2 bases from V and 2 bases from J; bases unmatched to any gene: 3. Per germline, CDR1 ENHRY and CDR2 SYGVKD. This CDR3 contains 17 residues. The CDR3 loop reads CAISERLAGGVTDTQYF. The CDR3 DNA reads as TGTGCCATCAGTGAGCGACTAGCGGGGGGGGTCACAGATACGCAGTATTTT.

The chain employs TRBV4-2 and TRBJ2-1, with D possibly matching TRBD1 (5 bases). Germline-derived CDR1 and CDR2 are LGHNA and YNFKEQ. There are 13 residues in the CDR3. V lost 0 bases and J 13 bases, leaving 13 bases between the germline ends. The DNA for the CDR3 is TGTGCCAGCAGCCAAGAAGCAGGGCTAAGACAGTTCTTC. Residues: CASSQEAGLRQFF.